The 10 T cell receptor beta chains below all came from one sample that was sequenced in a study of cytomegalovirus exposure and HLA in healthy donors. The PCR was carried out with 60 Vbeta primers and 13 Jbeta primers. The repertoire was sequenced with immunoSEQ multiplex PCR; TCRdb's copy has only in-frame clones and lacks some. The table lists fewer than 250,000 clones, about 70% of them singletons, with approximately 1.7% in the top ten. The sequenced material came from PBMCs. The receptors shown here come from a woman under 40 in good health and CMV-seronegative.

The V gene is TRBV7-2, the J gene TRBJ1-1; tentative D call: TRBD1 (6 bases). The CDR3 totals 12 residues. Germline lookup yields CDR1 SGHTA and CDR2 FQGNSA. The germline V and J ends were trimmed by 1 base and 8 bases, with 8 bases remaining between them. The CDR3 DNA sequence: TGTGCCAGCAGCTTAGTAGGACAGGAAGCTTTCTTT. This sequence encodes CASSLVGQEAFF.

The rearrangement uses TRBV30 and TRBJ1-2, with a possible D match to TRBD1 (6 bases). Trimming took off 2 bases at V and 8 bases at J, with 15 bases between the two ends. Germline CDR1 GTSNPN, CDR2 SVGIG (reference sequence). The CDR3 is 13 amino acids. The CDR3 region is CAWSIGGVIGYTF. The CDR3 nucleotides read TGTGCCTGGAGTATAGGGGGAGTGATCGGCTACACCTTC.

The chain employs TRBV25-1 and TRBJ2-7; 8 positions match TRBD2. After removal of 8 bases from V and 6 bases from J, the junction contained 18 bases not matched to a gene. CDR1 is MGHDK, CDR2 SYGVNS, per germline. The CDR3 loop spans 16 amino acids. The CDR3, as DNA: TGTGCCAGCGGGAGGGTTGGCCAGCGGGAGTGGATCGAGCAGTACTTC. Translated, it gives CASGRVGQREWIEQYF.

The V gene is TRBV19, the J gene TRBJ1-1; weak D call: TRBD1 (6 bases). Germline CDR1 is LNHDA and CDR2 is SQIVND (reference sequence). V dropped 9 bases and J dropped 2 bases, with 19 bases sitting between them. CDR3 length equals 15 residues. This CDR3 reads CASFSIDRINTEAFF. The CDR3 coding sequence is TGTGCCAGCTTCTCGATAGACAGGATAAACACTGAAGCTTTCTTT.

This clone was picked up one time. CDR3 in DNA: TGTGCCAGCAGTCTGACTAGCGGGAGGCTCCTATCCCAGTACTTC. The encoded protein is CASSLTSGRLLSQYF. V gene TRBV27 combines with J gene TRBJ2-5; 13 bases agree with TRBD2. The CDR3 extends over 15 amino acids. Trimming took 5 bases from V and 9 from J; bases not matched to a gene: 9. Germline V gene sequence: CDR1 MNHEY, CDR2 SMNVEV (reference sequence).

J is TRBJ1-5 and V is TRBV30; 7 positions agree with TRBD1. V lost 1 base, J lost 4 bases, and 7 bases stayed unmatched. This CDR3 is built from 15 residues. Germline CDR1 GTSNPN, CDR2 SVGIG (reference sequence). CDR3 in amino acids: CAWSAGTVVNQPQHF. Here the CDR3 DNA reads TGTGCCTGGAGTGCGGGGACAGTTGTTAATCAGCCCCAGCATTTT.

V gene TRBV1 combines with J gene TRBJ1-2; the table's D call, TRBD1, was not checked against the DNA. TRBV1 is a recognized pseudogene. The CDR3 sequence is 15 residues long. CDR3 region: CTSSQSRQGWSGYTF. The DNA for the CDR3 is TGCACCAGCAGCCAATCACGACAGGGTTGGAGCGGCTACACCTTC.

The chain recombines TRBV7-9 with TRBJ1-1; 8 bases are shared with TRBD1. The V and J ends lost 4 bases and 0 bases, in that order; junction bases with no gene match: 10. The CDR3 loop spans 17 amino acids. CDR1 is SEHNR, CDR2 FQNEAQ, per germline (reference sequence). Here the CDR3 DNA reads TGTGCCAGCAGCTCGACCGGACAGGGAGTAATGAACACTGAAGCTTTCTTT. As protein: CASSSTGQGVMNTEAFF.

This clone was seen just once. This chain connects TRBV7-2 to TRBJ2-2; D gene ambiguous. Trimming took 6 bases from V and 4 from J, leaving 9 bases between them. This CDR3 spans 13 amino acids. Germline V lookup: CDR1 SGHTA, CDR2 FQGNSA. CDR3 protein: CASSSIITGELFF. CDR3 DNA: TGTGCCAGCAGTTCTATAATCACCGGGGAGCTGTTTTTT.

This clone appeared a single time. The CDR3 loop is CASSVGGTGGSADTQYF. Here the CDR3 DNA reads TGTGCCAGCAGCGTAGGGGGGACAGGGGGCTCGGCAGATACGCAGTATTTT. This sequence joins TRBV9 and TRBJ2-3, with 12 bases identical to TRBD1. J gave up 4 bases and V 0 bases, and 6 bases lay outside the gene matches. The CDR3 is 17 residues long. Germline-derived CDR1 and CDR2 are SGDLS and YYNGEE.